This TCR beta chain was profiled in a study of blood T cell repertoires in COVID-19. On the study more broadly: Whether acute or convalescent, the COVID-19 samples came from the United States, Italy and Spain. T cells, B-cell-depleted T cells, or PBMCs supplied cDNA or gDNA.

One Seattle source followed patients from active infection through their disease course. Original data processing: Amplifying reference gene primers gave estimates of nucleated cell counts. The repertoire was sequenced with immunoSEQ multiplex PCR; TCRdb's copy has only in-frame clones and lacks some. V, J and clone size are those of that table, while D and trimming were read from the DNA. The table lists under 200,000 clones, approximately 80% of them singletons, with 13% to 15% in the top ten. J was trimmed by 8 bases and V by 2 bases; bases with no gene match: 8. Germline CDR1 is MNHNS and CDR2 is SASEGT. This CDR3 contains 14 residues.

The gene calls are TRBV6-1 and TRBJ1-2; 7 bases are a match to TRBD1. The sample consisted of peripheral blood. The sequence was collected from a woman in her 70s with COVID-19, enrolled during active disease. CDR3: CASSETDRSGGYTF. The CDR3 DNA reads TGTGCCAGCAGTGAAACGGACAGGTCGGGAGGCTACACCTTC.